This TCR beta chain was recovered during a study of T cell clonotyping in hematopoietic cell transplantation. Recipient blood drawn about 28 days pretransplant and days 30, 100, 180 after. TCRdb's table, derived via immunoSEQ multiplex PCR, lists solely in-frame clones and lacks some. The sample yields about 5,500 clones, roughly 91% seen once. General study findings and limits: CD4 and CD8 repertoire contributions could not be separated without sorting. Pathologically expanded recipient clonotypes increased progressively from day 30 to day 180 as diversity fell. Graft donor and pretransplant recipient Inverse Simpson Index values predicted broader posttransplant TCR diversity.

Notes on this clone: Its antigen is undetermined.

The sequencing here drew on peripheral blood mononuclear cells, taken 100 days after allogeneic stem cell transplant. This receptor was taken from a male patient between 65 and 79 years old who had an allogeneic stem cell transplant from an unrelated donor, so T cells may come from the graft donor. Some clones in this sample may be carry-over from other donors' samples.

The CDR3 spells CAWSTTTGDQPQHF. The CDR3 DNA reads TGTGCCTGGAGTACTACGACAGGGGACCAGCCCCAGCATTTT. The chain combines TRBV30 with TRBJ1-5; 8 bases line up with TRBD1. Per the germline V gene, CDR1 is GTSNPN and CDR2 is SVGIG (reference sequence). V was pared by 2 bases and J by 7 bases, with 7 bases of the junction left unmatched. The CDR3 covers 14 residues.